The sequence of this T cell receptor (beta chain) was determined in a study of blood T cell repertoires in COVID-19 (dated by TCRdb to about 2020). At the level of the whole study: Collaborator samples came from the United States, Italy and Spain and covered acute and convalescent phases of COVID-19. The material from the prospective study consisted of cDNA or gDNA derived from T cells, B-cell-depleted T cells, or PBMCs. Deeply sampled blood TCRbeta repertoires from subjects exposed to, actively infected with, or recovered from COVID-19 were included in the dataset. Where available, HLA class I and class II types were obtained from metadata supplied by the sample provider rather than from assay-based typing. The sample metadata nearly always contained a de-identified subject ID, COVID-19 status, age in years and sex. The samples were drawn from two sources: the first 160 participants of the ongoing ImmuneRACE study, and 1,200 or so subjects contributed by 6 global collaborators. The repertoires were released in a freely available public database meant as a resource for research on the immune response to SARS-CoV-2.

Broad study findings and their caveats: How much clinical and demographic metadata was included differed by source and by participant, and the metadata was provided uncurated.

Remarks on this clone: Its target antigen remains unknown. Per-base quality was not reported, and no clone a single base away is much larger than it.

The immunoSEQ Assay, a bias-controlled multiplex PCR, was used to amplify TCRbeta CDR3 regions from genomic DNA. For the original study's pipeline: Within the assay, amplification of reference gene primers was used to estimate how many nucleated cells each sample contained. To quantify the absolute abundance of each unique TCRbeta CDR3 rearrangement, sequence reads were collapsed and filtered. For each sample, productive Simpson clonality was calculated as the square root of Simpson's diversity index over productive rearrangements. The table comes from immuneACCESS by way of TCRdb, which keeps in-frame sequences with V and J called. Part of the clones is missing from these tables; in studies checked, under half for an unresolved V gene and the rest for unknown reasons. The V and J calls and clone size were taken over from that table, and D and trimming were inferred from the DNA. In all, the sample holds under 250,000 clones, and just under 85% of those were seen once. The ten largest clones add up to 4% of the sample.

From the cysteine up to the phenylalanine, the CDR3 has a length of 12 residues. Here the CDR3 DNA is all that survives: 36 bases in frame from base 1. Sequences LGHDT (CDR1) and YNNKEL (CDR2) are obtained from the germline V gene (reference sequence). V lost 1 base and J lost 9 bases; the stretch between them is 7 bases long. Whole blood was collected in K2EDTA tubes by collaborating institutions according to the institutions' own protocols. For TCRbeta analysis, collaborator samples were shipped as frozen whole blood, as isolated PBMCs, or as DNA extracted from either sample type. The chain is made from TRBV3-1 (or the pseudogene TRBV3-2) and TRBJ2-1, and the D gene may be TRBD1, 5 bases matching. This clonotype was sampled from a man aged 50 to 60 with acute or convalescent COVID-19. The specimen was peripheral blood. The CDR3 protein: CASSQGGGEQFF. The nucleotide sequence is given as TGTGCCAGCAGCCAAGGGGGCGGTGAGCAGTTCTTC.